The 21 T cell receptor beta chains below were found in one sample sequenced in a study of molecular identifiers for immune sequencing clone quantification. TCRdb reprocessed the PCR reads via MiXCR and lists one record per CDR3 protein. The profile shows about half a million distinct CDR3 sequences, 25% of them singletons. The specimen sequenced was naive CD8+ T cells from blood, with Jurkat cell RNA spiked in. The subset here: FACS-sorted CD8+CD4-CCR7+CD45RA+ naive T cells. These receptors came from a human donor in good health. Some libraries in this study had Jurkat cell RNA spiked in.

The chain is built from TRBV24-1 and TRBJ2-5, with D maybe TRBD2 (6 bases). Germline CDR1 and CDR2: KGHDR and SFDVKD. Trimming removed 11 bases from V and 3 bases from J, with 15 bases in between. This CDR3 contains 13 residues. CDR3: CAIRTNGKETQYF. The CDR3 coding sequence is TGTGCCATAAGGACTAACGGGAAAGAGACCCAGTACTTC.

This clonotype occurred many times. The rearrangement links TRBV9 to TRBJ2-2; 7 bases are shared with TRBD2. The V gene's germline CDR1 is SGDLS and CDR2 YYNGEE. V shed 4 bases and J 6 bases; nucleotides not matched to a gene: 9. This CDR3 contains 15 residues. The CDR3 nucleotides are TGTGCCAGCAGCCCCAGACGGGAGGCGGCCGGGGAGCTGTTTTTT. Its translation is CASSPRREAAGELFF.

J is TRBJ1-1 and V is TRBV6-1; D ambiguous. Between the trimmed V and J ends, which lost 8 bases and 4 bases, there was a span of 14 bases. The CDR3 is 13 residues long. Per germline, CDR1 MNHNS and CDR2 SASEGT. The CDR3: CASGVTRSTEAFF. The DNA for the CDR3 is TGTGCCAGCGGGGTCACAAGGAGCACTGAAGCTTTCTTT.

This clonotype occurred a few times. V gene TRBV27 combines with J gene TRBJ2-5, with a weak D call TRBD1 (6 bases). Germline CDR1 reads MNHEY; CDR2 reads SMNVEV (reference sequence). The CDR3 is 14 residues long. V was pared by 8 bases and J by 4 bases, with 17 bases between. CDR3 coding DNA: TGTGCCAGCTCCTCCCTTATGGGGGCAGAGACCCAGTACTTC. This codes for CASSSLMGAETQYF.

This clonotype was seen a handful of times. This chain uses TRBV27 with TRBJ1-6; maybe TRBD1 (6 bases). Trimming shortened V by 6 bases and J by 0 bases, and 15 bases separated the two germline ends. CDR1 is MNHEY, CDR2 SMNVEV, per germline (reference sequence). This CDR3 contains 17 residues. The CDR3 here is CASSANGGSSYNSPLHF. Here the CDR3 DNA reads TGTGCCAGCAGCGCGAACGGGGGCAGCTCCTATAATTCACCCCTCCACTTT.

In regard to this clonotype: This could be a read error, since a much larger clone is one nucleotide away. The chain uses TRBV6-6 and TRBJ2-7; D not certain. The CDR3 consists of 11 residues. Germline V gives CDR1 MNHNY, CDR2 SVGAGI (reference sequence). In nucleotides, the CDR3 is TGTGTCAGCAGTTACGGTCCCGAGCAGTACTTC. Translated: CVSSYGPEQYF.

This clonotype was seen a handful of times. V and J are TRBV19 and TRBJ1-2; possibly TRBD1 for D (5 bases). The V gene lost 5 bases and the J gene lost 4 bases, with 11 bases spanning the gap. This CDR3 has 13 residues. Germline values: CDR1 LNHDA, CDR2 SQIVND (reference sequence). The CDR3 sequence: CASSPRQFYGYTF. CDR3 coding DNA: TGTGCCAGTAGTCCCCGACAGTTCTATGGCTACACCTTC.

The chain combines TRBV12-5 with TRBJ1-3; D is undetermined. The CDR3 covers 12 residues. Germline values: CDR1 LGHNT, CDR2 FRNRAP. Trimming cost V 3 bases and J 0 bases, with 0 bases left between them. In nucleotides, the CDR3 is TGTGCTAGTGGTTTCTCTGGAAACACCATATATTTT. It translates to CASGFSGNTIYF.

A remark on this clonotype: This could be a read error, since a much larger clone is one nucleotide away. The chain links TRBV2 to TRBJ2-3; 7 bases fit TRBD1. The CDR3 covers 13 residues. Germline V gene sequence: CDR1 SNHLY, CDR2 FYNNEI. The CDR3 protein is CAGSEQGTDTQYF. Here the CDR3 DNA reads TGTGCCGGCAGTGAACAGGGGACAGATACGCAGTATTTT.

This clonotype was picked up a small number of times. The V gene is TRBV3-1, the J gene TRBJ2-3; possible D gene TRBD2, 6 bases. Germline CDR1 and CDR2: LGHDT and YNNKEL (reference sequence). Trimming cost V 3 bases and J 0 bases, with 13 bases left between them. The CDR3 loop spans 16 amino acids. CDR3 DNA sequence: TGTGCCAGCAGCCACCCCGGTGGGGGGAGCACAGATACGCAGTATTTT. This codes for CASSHPGGGSTDTQYF.

This clonotype was seen at least ten times. This rearrangement joins TRBV4-3 to TRBJ1-1; D remains ambiguous. Trimming left V 0 bases short and J 3 bases short, with 11 bases between. Germline lookup yields CDR1 LGHNA and CDR2 YSLEER. The CDR3 covers 15 residues. CDR3 amino acids: CASSQDYGGYTEAFF. The CDR3 bases are TGCGCCAGCAGCCAAGATTACGGCGGTTACACTGAAGCTTTCTTT.

The genes are TRBV28 and TRBJ1-1; D possibly corresponds to TRBD1 (6 bases). The germline V gene has CDR1 MDHEN and CDR2 SYDVKM. This CDR3 has 16 residues. The V end was cut by 5 bases, the J end by 4 bases, with 20 bases between. Written as DNA, the CDR3 is TGTGCCAGCAGTCCATACTTACAGGGCCACTCCACTGAAGCTTTCTTT. It is translated as CASSPYLQGHSTEAFF.

For this clonotype: With a much larger clone just one base away, this may be a read error. The rearrangement uses TRBV27 and TRBJ1-5; D uncertain. This CDR3 comprises 12 residues. The V gene's germline CDR1 is MNHEY and CDR2 SMNVEV (reference sequence). The CDR3 DNA reads as TGTGCCAGCGGTTTTATCGGTCAGCCCCAGCATTTT. It yields the protein CASGFIGQPQHF.

This clonotype was recorded many times. This chain joins TRBV7-9 and TRBJ2-5; possible D gene TRBD2, 5 bases. The CDR3 runs 15 residues. Trimming cost V 4 bases and J 2 bases, with 14 bases left between them. Per the germline V gene, CDR1 is SEHNR and CDR2 is FQNEAQ (reference sequence). The CDR3 DNA reads TGTGCCAGCAGCTCTTGGCGGGCGGCTCAAGAGACCCAGTACTTC. Protein: CASSSWRAAQETQYF.

The CDR3 protein is CASNPGDSYNEQFF. The CDR3 nucleotides read TGTGCCAGCAACCCAGGGGACTCCTACAATGAGCAGTTCTTC. This chain connects TRBV2 to TRBJ2-1; possibly TRBD1 for D (6 bases). This CDR3 comprises 14 residues. V lost 7 bases, J lost 0 bases, and 10 bases lay in between. Germline assignment: CDR1 SNHLY and CDR2 FYNNEI.

This clonotype was seen at least ten times. The CDR3 sequence is CASSQPGESQPQHF. The CDR3 nucleotides are TGCGCCAGCAGCCAGCCAGGGGAAAGTCAGCCCCAGCATTTT. V usage is TRBV4-1 and J usage is TRBJ1-5, with a possible D match to TRBD1 (6 bases). The CDR3 loop spans 14 amino acids. The V and J ends lost 3 bases and 6 bases respectively, with 12 bases between them. CDR1 is MGHRA, CDR2 YSYEKL, per germline.

This clonotype was picked up many times. The chain links TRBV6-5 to TRBJ2-1; 13 bases agree with TRBD2. The CDR3 contains 16 residues. The trim removed 6 bases at V and 7 bases at J, leaving 9 bases unmatched. The V gene's germline CDR1 is MNHEY and CDR2 SVGAGI. In nucleotides, the CDR3 is TGTGCCAGCAGCGGACTAGCGGGGGCCCACAGGAATGAGCAGTTCTTC. This translates into CASSGLAGAHRNEQFF.

This clonotype has ten or more counts. The rearrangement links TRBV11-1 to TRBJ2-7, with 11 bases fitting TRBD1. The CDR3 contains 14 residues. Germline CDR1 reads SGHAT; CDR2 reads FQDESV (reference sequence). V lost 8 bases and J lost 0; bases outside the gene matches: 3. Here the CDR3 DNA reads TGTGCCAGCGGAGGGACAGGGGGCTCCTACGAGCAGTACTTC. Amino acids: CASGGTGGSYEQYF.

Of note for this clonotype: The germline gene is not matched at one end of the junction; a read error may be the cause. The J gene is TRBJ2-3, the V gene TRBV27; the D is unclear. The CDR3 is made up of 12 amino acids. Germline V gene sequence: CDR1 MNHEY, CDR2 SMNVEV (reference sequence). CDR3 nucleotides: TGTGCCAGCAGTCACAGCACAGATATGCAGTATTTT. Translated, it gives CASSHSTDMQYF.

This clonotype was counted many times. The chain combines TRBV28 with TRBJ2-5; 12 nucleotides match TRBD1. Germline values: CDR1 MDHEN, CDR2 SYDVKM. The V and J ends lost 5 bases and 1 base, in that order; junction bases with no gene match: 14. The CDR3 length is 19 residues. This CDR3 is CASSAPGTGGFRGQETQYF. The DNA for the CDR3 is TGTGCCAGCAGTGCGCCCGGGACAGGGGGCTTTAGAGGCCAAGAGACCCAGTACTTC.

As regards this clonotype: This may be a read error, as it is one base from a much larger clone. The V call is TRBV10-3, the J call TRBJ2-5; a possible D gene is TRBD1 (6 bases). The CDR3 has 13 residues. Germline CDR1 is ENHRY and CDR2 is SYGVKD. This chain's CDR3 is CAISGDTQEIQYF. The CDR3 coding sequence is TGTGCCATCAGTGGGGACACCCAAGAGATCCAGTACTTC.